The 18 T cell receptor beta chains given below trace back to one sample, sequenced in a study of blood T cell repertoires in COVID-19. Some clones are missing from TCRdb's copy, which holds only in-frame ones; the method was immunoSEQ multiplex PCR. Here the sample spans about 210,000 clones, 84% being singletons. The source material was peripheral blood. Source of these receptors: a woman aged 50 to 65 with active or convalescent COVID-19.

This clone was counted only a few times. The rearrangement joins TRBV7-2 to TRBJ1-4; possibly TRBD1 for D (6 bases). There are 14 residues in the CDR3. Between the trimmed V and J ends, which lost 7 bases and 5 bases, there was a span of 14 bases. The germline CDR1 and CDR2 sequences are SGHTA and FQGNSA. CDR3 residues: CASTRGGGNEKLFF. CDR3 sequence (DNA): TGTGCCAGCACCCGGGGGGGCGGGAATGAAAAACTGTTTTTT.

The chain is built from TRBV7-9 and TRBJ2-5; TRBD1 is a possible D gene (5 bases). The CDR3 spans 13 residues. CDR1 is SEHNR, CDR2 FQNEAQ, per germline (reference sequence). Trimming stripped 5 bases from V and 2 bases from J, with 9 bases between. The CDR3 loop reads CASSPRQQETQYF. CDR3 DNA: TGTGCCAGCAGCCCTCGACAGCAAGAGACCCAGTACTTC.

The chain employs TRBV6-1 and TRBJ2-1; a possible D gene is TRBD1 (5 bases). This CDR3 region has 15 residues. Looked up from germline, CDR1 is MNHNS and CDR2 is SASEGT. V shed 0 bases and J shed 11 bases, with 17 bases lying between them. The CDR3 DNA reads TGTGCCAGCAGTGAAGCGCTTGACAGAACAATGAAGCAGTTCTTC. Encoded protein: CASSEALDRTMKQFF.

In this sample, this clone turned up once. This chain joins TRBV28 and TRBJ2-5; 9 bases agree with TRBD2. Germline values: CDR1 MDHEN, CDR2 SYDVKM. The V and J ends lost 4 bases and 5 bases, in that order; junction bases with no gene match: 5. CDR3 length equals 14 residues. The CDR3: CASSSGLARETQYF. In DNA, the CDR3 is TGTGCCAGCAGTTCGGGACTAGCAAGGGAGACCCAGTACTTC.

The chain couples TRBV5-6 to TRBJ2-2, with D tentatively TRBD2 (6 bases). Germline V CDR1 and CDR2: SGHDT, YYEEEE. The CDR3 loop spans 15 amino acids. V lost 0 bases, J lost 6 bases, and 12 bases lay in between. The CDR3: CASSLAGGVPGELFF. In nucleotides, the CDR3 is TGTGCCAGCAGCTTGGCCGGGGGAGTCCCCGGGGAGCTGTTTTTT.

In DNA form, the CDR3 reads TGTGCCAGCTACAGGGGTATTACCACTGAAGCTTTCTTT. Encoded protein: CASYRGITTEAFF. The chain recombines TRBV6-5 with TRBJ1-1; TRBD1 matches at 7 bases. With V trimmed by 8 bases and J by 4 bases, 7 bases remained unmatched. The CDR3 has 13 residues. Germline assignment: CDR1 MNHEY and CDR2 SVGAGI.

This clone was seen a handful of times. The genes are TRBV24-1 and TRBJ2-1; 10 bases match TRBD2. Germline V gives CDR1 KGHDR, CDR2 SFDVKD. The CDR3 spans 14 residues. Trimming cost V 5 bases and J 6 bases; bases outside gene matches: 3. The CDR3 DNA reads TGTGCCACCAGTGCGGGACTAGCGAGCAATGAGCAGTTCTTC. It encodes CATSAGLASNEQFF.

The genes are TRBV30 and TRBJ2-2, with 9 bases aligning to TRBD1. J gave up 7 bases and V 8 bases, and 11 bases lay outside the gene matches. The CDR3 is 14 amino acids. The germline CDR1 and CDR2 sequences are GTSNPN and SVGIG (reference sequence). CDR3 residues: CAGTRDRAIGELFF. CDR3 nucleotide sequence: TGTGCCGGAACTCGGGACAGGGCCATCGGGGAGCTGTTTTTT.

This chain joins TRBV18 and TRBJ1-6; TRBD1 might be the D (6 bases). This CDR3 comprises 16 residues. Trimming stripped 3 bases from V and 7 bases from J, with 16 bases between. The V gene's germline CDR1 is KGHSH and CDR2 LQKENI. CDR3: CASSPNGGQLNSPLHF. The CDR3 DNA is TGTGCCAGCTCACCTAACGGGGGGCAACTAAATTCACCCCTCCACTTT.

For the CDR3, the DNA is TGCGCCAGCAGTGGCGGAGGGAGCTATGGCTACACCTTC. It is translated as CASSGGGSYGYTF. The rearrangement links TRBV10-1 to TRBJ1-2; D unresolved. The CDR3 totals 13 residues. V lost 4 bases to trimming and J lost 4 bases, with 10 bases between them. From germline, CDR1 is WNHNN and CDR2 SYGVQD (reference sequence).

The sample holds one count of this clone. The CDR3 loop reads CASSPSTSQPQHF. The CDR3 coding sequence is TGTGCCAGCAGCCCTTCTACGTCACAGCCCCAGCATTTT. The rearrangement uses TRBV11-2 and TRBJ1-5; D is uncertain. Germline loops: CDR1 SGHAT, CDR2 FQNNGV. V was pared by 5 bases and J by 7 bases, with 12 bases between. The CDR3 runs 13 residues. Based on the CDR3 plus reference TRBV11-2 and TRBJ1-5, the full variable domain is EAGVAQSPRYKIIEKRQSVAFWCNPISGHATLYWYQQILGQGPKLLIQFQNNGVVDDSQLPKDRFSAERLKGVDSTLKIQPAKLEDSAVYLCASSPSTSQPQHFGDGTRLSIL.

Only a few counts were recorded for this clone. The V and J genes are TRBV5-1 and TRBJ1-4; 7 bases align to TRBD1. Germline V gives CDR1 SGHRS, CDR2 YFSETQ. The CDR3 loop spans 15 amino acids. With V trimmed by 4 bases and J by 10 bases, 13 bases remained unmatched. CDR3 sequence reads: CASSLLQGPEGKLFF. DNA for the CDR3: TGCGCCAGCAGCCTGTTACAGGGGCCGGAGGGAAAACTGTTTTTT.

The rearrangement joins TRBV3-1 (or the pseudogene TRBV3-2) to TRBJ1-4; 8 bases map to TRBD1. The germline V gene has CDR1 LGHDT and CDR2 YNNKEL (reference sequence). The CDR3 spans 15 residues. The junction had 9 bases not matched to a gene; V was cut back by 4 bases and J by 8 bases. The CDR3 DNA reads TGTGCCAGCAGCCCATACAGGGGGAGAGAGGAAAAACTGTTTTTT. Residues: CASSPYRGREEKLFF.

The chain couples TRBV5-5 to TRBJ1-1; D possibly corresponds to TRBD1 (5 bases). CDR3 size: 15 residues. In germline, CDR1 is SGHKS, CDR2 YYEKEE (reference sequence). V was clipped by 5 bases and J by 0 bases, with 14 bases between them. The DNA for the CDR3 is TGTGCCAGCAGACTAACGGGGGGGATGAACACTGAAGCTTTCTTT. Encoded protein: CASRLTGGMNTEAFF.

This clone was detected a few times. The gene calls are TRBV2 and TRBJ2-1, with D maybe TRBD2 (7 bases). This CDR3 is 16 amino acids long. V lost 5 bases to trimming and J lost 6 bases, with 20 bases between them. CDR1 is SNHLY and CDR2 is FYNNEI in the germline V gene. CDR3 coding DNA: TGTGCCAGCAGTTATACCCCCGGGGGGCCCGTCAATGAGCAGTTCTTC. Translation gives CASSYTPGGPVNEQFF.

The gene calls are TRBV19 and TRBJ1-6; 10 bases are a match to TRBD1. The CDR3 extends over 13 amino acids. From germline, CDR1 is LNHDA and CDR2 SQIVND (reference sequence). Trimming at V came to 7 bases and at J to 10 bases, leaving 4 bases not matched to a gene. The CDR3 loop reads CASKDRGDSPLHF. CDR3 DNA sequence: TGTGCCAGTAAGGACAGGGGGGACTCACCCCTCCACTTT.

This rearrangement joins TRBV28 to TRBJ2-1; 12 bases are a match to TRBD2. V was clipped by 3 bases and J by 10 bases; unmatched bases: 25. Germline CDR1 and CDR2: MDHEN and SYDVKM. The CDR3 is 21 amino acids. CDR3 residues: CASSFKETSGRNVVRLREQFF. The CDR3 DNA follows: TGTGCCAGCAGTTTTAAAGAGACTAGCGGGAGAAATGTAGTCAGGCTGCGCGAGCAGTTCTTC.

J is TRBJ1-3 and V is TRBV28; 7 positions agree with TRBD1. CDR3 length: 14 residues. Trimming cost V 8 bases and J 0 bases; bases outside gene matches: 4. Germline V gene data show CDR1 as MDHEN and CDR2 as SYDVKM. Here the CDR3 reads CASRRQGSGNTIYF. The CDR3 nucleotides read TGTGCCAGCCGAAGACAGGGCTCTGGAAACACCATATATTTT.